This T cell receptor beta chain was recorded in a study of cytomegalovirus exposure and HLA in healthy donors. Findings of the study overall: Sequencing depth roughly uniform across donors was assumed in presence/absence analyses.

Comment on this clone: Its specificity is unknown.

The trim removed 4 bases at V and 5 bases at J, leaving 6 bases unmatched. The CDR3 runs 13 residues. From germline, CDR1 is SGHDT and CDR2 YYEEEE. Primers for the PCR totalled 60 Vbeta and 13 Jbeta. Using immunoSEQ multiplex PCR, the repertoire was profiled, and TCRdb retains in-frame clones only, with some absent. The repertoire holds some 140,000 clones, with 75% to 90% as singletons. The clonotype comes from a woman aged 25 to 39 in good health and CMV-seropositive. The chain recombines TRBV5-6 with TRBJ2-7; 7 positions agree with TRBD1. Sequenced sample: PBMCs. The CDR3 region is CASSLSDRDEQYF. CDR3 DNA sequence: TGTGCCAGCAGCCTTTCCGACAGGGACGAGCAGTACTTC. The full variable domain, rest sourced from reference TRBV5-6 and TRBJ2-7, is DAGVTQSPTHLIKTRGQQVTLRCSPKSGHDTVSWYQQALGQGPQFIFQYYEEEERQRGNFPDRFSGHQFPNYSSELNVNALLLGDSALYLCASSLSDRDEQYFGPGTRLTVT.